Listed here are 10 T cell receptor beta chains from one sample, sequenced in a study of CD8+ T cells in alopecia areata. Researchers sorted pooled cutaneous lymph node cells on the basis of CD4, CD8alpha, NKG2D, NKG2ACE and other markers. Isolated RNA was reverse transcribed into cDNA used as the sequencing template. Generated by immunoSEQ multiplex PCR, the TCRdb table keeps only in-frame clones and is missing some. The table lists more than 250,000 clones, no singletons, with about 1.1% in the top ten. Sequenced material: CD4+ T cells sorted from a lymph node. The origin of the receptors is a C3H/HeJ mouse with alopecia areata. The strain's MHC: H2-k.

There are a few counts of this clone. The gene symbols are mouse symbols. The CDR3 end falls 4 residues outside the read, so it is completed with the germline J gene. V is TRBV1 and J is TRBJ2-1; tentative D call: TRBD2 (5 bases). The V gene's germline CDR1 is NSQYPW and CDR2 LRSPGD (reference sequence). V shed 1 base and J shed 3 bases, with 10 bases lying between them. This CDR3 region has 15 residues. CDR3 DNA (partial): TGCACCTGCAGTGCAGTTTCTGGGTTCTATGCT. Its translation: CTCSAVSGFYA. The entire CDR3 sequence reads CTCSAVSGFYAEQFF.

With regard to this clone: Gene names refer to mouse genes. The missing CDR3 end, 4 residues past where the read stops, is filled in from the germline J gene. V is TRBV1 and J is TRBJ2-5; 10 bases map to TRBD2. Germline-derived CDR1 and CDR2 are NSQYPW and LRSPGD (reference sequence). The CDR3 loop spans 15 amino acids. The CDR3 protein is CTCSSPPGLGDTQYF. The sequenced CDR3 bases are TGCACCTGCAGTTCTCCTCCGGGACTGGGGGAC.

This clone has just a few counts. The gene names here belong to mouse. The CDR3 is cut off 4 residues early in the read; its end comes from the germline J gene. The rearrangement links TRBV13-2 to TRBJ2-1; D perhaps matches TRBD2 (7 bases). The CDR3 contains 16 residues. The V end lost 0 bases, the J end lost 3 bases, and 13 bases lay between the germline ends. Germline V gene sequence: CDR1 NNHNN, CDR2 SYGAGS (reference sequence). The CDR3 bases that were read are TGTGCCAGCGGTGATGCGAGGGGGGCAGGCTATGCT. Its protein product is CASGDARGAGYA. The CDR3 reads in full as CASGDARGAGYAEQFF.

Worth noting for this clone: Gene names are the mouse ones. The read terminates 4 residues before the CDR3 end, so the remaining end is supplied by the germline J gene. The chain uses TRBV13-1 and TRBJ2-3; tentative D call: TRBD1 (5 bases). This CDR3 is 14 amino acids long. Germline values: CDR1 NSHNY, CDR2 SYGAGN. Trimming pared 1 base from V and 1 base from J, leaving 7 bases between. CDR3 residues: CASSDLRGAETLYF. The sequenced CDR3 bases are TGTGCCAGCAGTGATCTCAGGGGTGCAGAA.

With respect to this clone: Gene names and germline match the mouse. Here the CDR3 reads CTCRGTGGTANTGQLYF. The CDR3 bases that were read are TGCACCTGCAGGGGGACTGGGGGGACTGCAAACACCGGG. The V gene is TRBV1, the J gene TRBJ2-2; 12 bases align to TRBD2. Read sequence stops 4 residues before the CDR3 end, and the germline J gene provides the missing end. This CDR3 contains 17 residues. The germline V gene encodes CDR1 NSQYPW and CDR2 LRSPGD (reference sequence). V shed 6 bases and J 0 bases; nucleotides not matched to a gene: 5.

The sample holds a few counts of this clone. Here the gene names and germline are mouse. The read ends 4 residues before the CDR3 terminus; that terminus is restored from the germline J gene. The V gene is TRBV13-2, the J gene TRBJ2-7, with 7 bases aligning to TRBD1. Germline loops: CDR1 NNHNN, CDR2 SYGAGS (reference sequence). This CDR3 comprises 13 residues. The covered CDR3 bases are TGTGCCAGCGGTGCCCTGACAGGGTAT. Amino acid sequence: CASGALTGY. In full, the CDR3 reads CASGALTGYEQYF.

With respect to this clone: Germline and genes: mouse. Read coverage stops 4 residues before the CDR3 terminus; the germline J gene supplies the remainder. The chain combines TRBV13-3 with TRBJ2-1, with 7 bases matching TRBD2. This CDR3 has 15 amino acids. CDR1 is NNHDY and CDR2 is SYVADS in the germline V gene. The part of the CDR3 DNA that was read is TGTGCCAGCAGTGATCTGGGGGAGCGCCCGGCT. Its protein product is CASSDLGERPA. The CDR3, in full, reads CASSDLGERPAEQFF.

A word on this clone: The gene names here belong to mouse. Coverage ceases 4 residues before the CDR3 finishes, and the germline J gene fills in the end. The chain uses TRBV14 and TRBJ2-2; tentatively, D is TRBD1 (5 bases). Deletions cut 5 bases from V and 2 bases from J, with 10 bases between. Per the germline V gene, CDR1 is SGHDT and CDR2 is FRDEAV. This CDR3 has 14 residues. CDR3 sequence: CASRRGGNTGQLYF. The DNA read from the CDR3 is TGTGCCAGCAGGAGGGGAGGGAACACCGGG.

Notes on this clone: A much larger clone is a single base away; this may be a read error. Germline and genes: mouse. With the read ending 4 residues before the CDR3 end, the germline J gene is used to fill in that end. The same CDR3 arises from other DNA sequences in this sample as well. This chain uses TRBV1 with TRBJ2-5, with a weak D call TRBD2 (5 bases). The CDR3 covers 14 residues. Germline V CDR1 and CDR2: NSQYPW, LRSPGD (reference sequence). The CDR3 here is CTCSADLGEDTQYF. Partial CDR3 DNA: TGCACCTGCAGTGCAGATCTGGGAGAAGAC. Supplemented by reference TRBV1 and TRBJ2-5, the full variable domain reads VTLLEQNPRWRLVPRGQAVNLRCILKNSQYPWMSWYQQDLQKQLQWLFTLRSPGDKEVKSLPGADYLATRVTDTELRLQVANMSQGRTLYCTCSADLGEDTQYFGPGTRLLVL.

With regard to this clone: The gene symbols are mouse symbols. The read comes to an end 4 residues before the CDR3 does, leaving the germline J gene to fill in the end. The chain has TRBV13-1 and TRBJ2-1; no clear D. The germline V gene has CDR1 NSHNY and CDR2 SYGAGN. The CDR3 totals 14 residues. The V gene lost 5 bases and the J gene lost 0 bases, with 9 bases spanning the gap. The CDR3 here is CASSATDNYAEQFF. Incomplete CDR3 DNA: TGTGCCAGCAGCGCCACAGATAACTATGCT.